Reported below is one T cell receptor (beta chain). Its target antigen remains unknown. No clone much larger than this one lies a single base away; base qualities are absent. The immunoSEQ Assay was the method used to sequence TCRbeta CDR3 regions. After extraction, genomic DNA underwent amplification by bias-controlled multiplex PCR, followed by high-throughput sequencing. As for how the authors treated the data: To quantify the absolute abundance of every unique TCRbeta CDR3 region, sequences were collapsed and filtered. Usable DNA was measured by amplifying reference genes present in all nucleated cells, and TCRbeta template counts were normalized to that usable DNA to estimate T cell fraction. Repertoire TCRs were annotated as SARS-CoV-2-specific by exact matching of V gene, CDR3 amino acid sequence and J gene to a known reactive TCR set. The reference SARS-CoV-2 TCR set came from MIRA and was filtered for enrichment in COVID-19-positive ImmuneCODE repertoires, removing public or cross-reactive TCRs. Drawing on the MIRA antigens, annotated TCRs were analysed further at the level of specific ORF or position within ORF. Breadth was defined as the number of annotated unique rearrangements divided by the total number of unique productive rearrangements, and depth was defined as the summed frequency of the annotated unique rearrangements. Two-sided Wilcoxon rank-sum tests were applied when comparing TCR breadth between groups. What TCRdb holds here is the immuneACCESS table cut down to in-frame rearrangements. Part of the clones is not present; checked against another copy, under half of the missing clones reflect an unresolved V gene, and the others are unexplained. That table supplies the V and J calls and clone size; D and trimming were determined from the DNA. Recorded for this sample are about 460,000 clones; 70% to 90% of them occurred a single time. The top ten constitute over 1.5% of the sample.

This specimen's treatment or condition label, per the study, means: roughly 18 received Ad26.COV2.S at low or high dose, single or two shots; several received placebo; per-sample allocation not given. For vaccine and placebo recipients, repertoires were sequenced using samples collected on day 63 after the first injection. In Cohort 1b, some 25 adults aged 18-55 years were enrolled at a single site in Boston, USA, between 29 July and 7 August 2020. As a vaccine, Ad26.COV2.S was a replication-incompetent adenovirus type 26 vector that expressed a prefusion-stabilized SARS-CoV-2 spike protein derived from the original Wuhan strain. The record originates from a study of Ad26.COV2.S vaccination and SARS-CoV-2 variants (dated by TCRdb to about 2021). Context from the whole study: Vaccine-arm donors came from COV1001, a multicentre, randomized, double-blind, placebo-controlled phase I-IIa trial of Ad26.COV2.S in healthy adults. Trial participants were randomized into five groups of five: low-dose or high-dose Ad26.COV2.S given once or twice, or placebo on both occasions. Ad26.COV2.S was administered intramuscularly at 5 x 10^10 or 1 x 10^11 viral particles, either as a single shot or as two shots given 56 days apart. Sequencing of the TCRbeta repertoire served to evaluate the specificity and breadth of SARS-CoV-2-reactive T cell receptors following Ad26.COV2.S vaccination. Investigators did not know the trial group allocation while performing experiments and assessing outcomes. A total of 32 samples were included in the TCR-sequenced set, comprising around 19 Ad26.COV2.S vaccine recipients, 5 placebo recipients and 8 SARS-CoV-2 convalescent individuals. Broad study findings and their caveats: Substantial breadth of spike-specific CD8+ and CD4+ T cell responses was reported after vaccination. Spike-specific TCR breadth was higher in Ad26.COV2.S recipients than in placebo recipients (P = 0.0014). The study was not powered for comparison of responses between vaccine doses or regimens. Non-spike TCR breadth was comparable between vaccine and placebo recipients, consistent with the vaccine containing only spike. It was noted by the authors that total T cell responses may have been underestimated by the TCR breadth and depth analyses.

Here V drops 4 bases and J drops 7 bases, and the junction holds 4 bases not matched to any gene. The germline V gene encodes CDR1 SGHAT and CDR2 FQNNGV. Taken from cysteine to phenylalanine, the CDR3 has 14 residues. CDR3 DNA only is kept here, 42 bases in frame from base 1. The specimen was peripheral blood, collected in a trial of Ad26.COV2.S vaccine versus placebo. This clonotype was sampled from a person aged 18-60 years who received the Ad26.COV2.S COVID-19 vaccine or a placebo. Here the chain combines TRBV11-2 and TRBJ2-1, with TRBD2 identical over 10 junction bases. This receptor has the CDR3 CASSSSGRLNEQFF. The nucleotide sequence is TGTGCCAGCAGCTCTAGCGGGAGATTGAATGAGCAGTTCTTC.